Given below is one T cell receptor (beta chain) in context. Original analysis: Reference gene primer amplification in the assay estimated nucleated cell counts. Using immunoSEQ multiplex PCR, the repertoire was profiled, and TCRdb retains in-frame clones only, with some absent. That table furnishes V, J and clone size, whereas the DNA furnished D and trimming. Altogether fewer than 35,000 clones are present, 85% to 90% being singletons, with the ten largest covering under 30%. This sample was taken from a study of blood T cell repertoires in COVID-19. Study at large: Researchers got acute and convalescent COVID-19 samples from the United States, Italy and Spain. The cDNA or gDNA used as material had been derived from T cells, B-cell-depleted T cells, or PBMCs.

V was pared by 7 bases and J by 4 bases, with 5 bases of the junction left unmatched. Germline values: CDR1 SNHLY, CDR2 FYNNEI. The CDR3 has 13 residues. The sequence was collected from a man older than 75 with acute or convalescent COVID-19. The rearrangement uses TRBV2 and TRBJ1-1; 8 nucleotides agree with TRBD1. Specimen: peripheral blood. CDR3 in amino acids: CASNPGGGTEAFF. CDR3 coding DNA: TGTGCCAGCAACCCAGGGGGCGGCACTGAAGCTTTCTTT.